The 25 T cell receptor beta chains presented below share a single source sample, sequenced in a study of response to subunit inactivated influenza vaccine. TCRdb reprocessed the RT-PCR reads via MiXCR and lists one record per CDR3 protein. The sample has 750,000 to 850,000 distinct CDR3 sequences; 18% are singletons. Sequenced material: PBMCs from blood, taken roughly 5 days after vaccination. Source of these receptors: a man aged 50 to 60 who received an inactivated influenza vaccine.

V usage is TRBV29-1 and J usage is TRBJ1-1; D is unresolved. The length of the CDR3 is 11 residues. The germline V gene has CDR1 SQVTM and CDR2 ANQGSEA. V dropped 6 bases and J dropped 5 bases, with 10 bases sitting between them. The CDR3 DNA is TGCAGCGTGGCCAGGCTTACTGAAGCTTTCTTT. It yields the protein CSVARLTEAFF.

This clonotype was counted only a few times. The CDR3 DNA reads TGTGCCAGCAGACCGGGACTAGCGGGAAAGATCCAAGAGACCCAGTACTTC. As protein: CASRPGLAGKIQETQYF. The chain uses TRBV2 and TRBJ2-5; 13 bases fit TRBD2. The V gene's germline CDR1 is SNHLY and CDR2 FYNNEI. V trimming: 6 bases; J trimming: 1 base; junction bases outside the gene matches: 8. The CDR3 totals 17 residues.

This clonotype was counted only a few times. The chain joins TRBV10-3 to TRBJ2-1; TRBD2 aligns across 10 bases. V gave up 2 bases and J gave up 12 bases; unmatched junction bases: 10. The CDR3 sequence is 15 residues long. Per germline, CDR1 ENHRY and CDR2 SYGVKD. The CDR3 sequence: CAISEPGLAIPGQFF. The CDR3 nucleotides are TGTGCCATCAGTGAGCCGGGACTAGCGATTCCAGGGCAGTTCTTC.

This clonotype was observed many times. The rearrangement uses TRBV7-2 and TRBJ2-7, with D maybe TRBD1 (6 bases). Germline V gene data show CDR1 as SGHTA and CDR2 as FQGNSA. V was clipped by 1 base and J by 4 bases, with 11 bases between them. The CDR3 runs 14 residues. The CDR3 DNA follows: TGTGCCAGCAGCTTAGAAGTGACAGGTTACGAGCAGTACTTC. It encodes CASSLEVTGYEQYF.

The sample holds many counts of this clonotype. V gene TRBV20-1 combines with J gene TRBJ2-5; D is possibly TRBD2 (6 bases). V lost 2 bases and J lost 6, with 13 bases in between. Germline loops: CDR1 DFQATT, CDR2 SNEGSKA (reference sequence). CDR3 length: 13 residues. Here the CDR3 reads CSARPGGGKTQYF. CDR3 DNA: TGCAGTGCTAGACCCGGGGGTGGAAAGACCCAGTACTTC.

This sequence joins TRBV5-6 and TRBJ1-3; D is unresolved. The germline V gene has CDR1 SGHDT and CDR2 YYEEEE. This CDR3 has 15 residues. Trimming took off 5 bases at V and 4 bases at J, with 16 bases between the two ends. The chain's CDR3 is CASRHSAEGGNTIYF. The DNA for the CDR3 is TGTGCCAGCAGGCATAGCGCGGAGGGAGGAAACACCATATATTTT.

This chain uses TRBV20-1 with TRBJ2-7, with 12 bases lining up with TRBD1. This CDR3 contains 15 residues. V lost 1 base to trimming and J lost 3 bases; unmatched junction nucleotides: 4. Per the germline V gene, CDR1 is DFQATT and CDR2 is SNEGSKA (reference sequence). As DNA, the CDR3 is TGCAGTGCTAGAGTCGGGACAGGGGGCCACTACGAGCAGTACTTC. Amino acids: CSARVGTGGHYEQYF.

This clonotype was counted at least ten times. This chain connects TRBV4-3 to TRBJ2-3; D possibly matches TRBD1 or TRBD2 (5 bases each). CDR3 size: 18 residues. Germline CDR1 LGHNA, CDR2 YSLEER. With 0 bases removed from V and 4 bases from J, the gap between germline ends came to 20 bases. The CDR3 is CASSQEGSGPGRADTQYF. Written as DNA, the CDR3 is TGCGCCAGCAGCCAAGAAGGATCAGGTCCGGGGCGGGCAGATACGCAGTATTTT.

J is TRBJ1-1 and V is TRBV20-1; 7 positions match TRBD1. The CDR3 runs 12 residues. Germline V lookup: CDR1 DFQATT, CDR2 SNEGSKA (reference sequence). V was pared by 2 bases and J by 8 bases, with 5 bases of the junction left unmatched. In DNA, the CDR3 is TGCAGTGCTAGAACAGGGGTCCGAGAAGCTTTCTTT. Translation gives CSARTGVREAFF.

This clonotype was counted between two and nine times. This chain links TRBV5-1 with TRBJ2-3; the D is unclear. V was pared by 4 bases and J by 6 bases, with 15 bases between. CDR3 size: 14 residues. Germline values: CDR1 SGHRS, CDR2 YFSETQ. CDR3 sequence (DNA): TGCGCCAGCAGCGAAGCCTTGAAACGGGATACGCAGTATTTT. This sequence encodes CASSEALKRDTQYF. Combining the CDR3 with reference TRBV5-1 and TRBJ2-3 gives the whole variable domain KAGVTQTPRYLIKTRGQQVTLSCSPISGHRSVSWYQQTPGQGLQFLFEYFSETQRNKGNFPGRFSGRQFSNSRSEMNVSTLELGDSALYLCASSEALKRDTQYFGPGTRLTVL.

This clonotype was counted between two and nine times. This chain links TRBV7-9 with TRBJ1-5; TRBD1 might be the D (5 bases). Germline V lookup: CDR1 SEHNR, CDR2 FQNEAQ (reference sequence). The CDR3 totals 15 residues. V lost 1 base to trimming and J lost 2 bases, with 9 bases between them. CDR3 protein: CASSLGDVGNQPQHF. The CDR3 DNA sequence: TGTGCCAGCAGCTTAGGGGACGTCGGCAATCAGCCCCAGCATTTT.

J is TRBJ2-5 and V is TRBV11-2, with 10 nucleotides matching TRBD1. The ends lost 6 bases at V and 4 bases at J; junction bases unmatched: 20. The CDR3 loop spans 19 amino acids. CDR1 SGHAT and CDR2 FQNNGV come from the germline V gene. CDR3 coding DNA: TGTGCCAGCAGGCACATACCGGGACAGGGGTTTGGTCCAGGAGAGACCCAGTACTTC. Protein: CASRHIPGQGFGPGETQYF.

The chain links TRBV5-5 to TRBJ2-2; 9 nucleotides line up with TRBD1. After removal of 4 bases from V and 5 bases from J, the junction contained 12 bases not matched to a gene. CDR3 size: 17 residues. In germline, CDR1 is SGHKS, CDR2 YYEKEE (reference sequence). The CDR3 nucleotides are TGTGCCAGCAGCAGTAATCCGGGACAGGGTGAAACCGGGGAGCTGTTTTTT. It encodes CASSSNPGQGETGELFF. The whole variable domain, remainder taken from reference TRBV5-5 and TRBJ2-2, is DAGVTQSPTHLIKTRGQQVTLRCSPISGHKSVSWYQQVLGQGPQFIFQYYEKEERGRGNFPDRFSARQFPNYSSELNVNALLLGDSALYLCASSSNPGQGETGELFFGEGSRLTVL.

This clonotype was seen only a few times. The rearrangement links TRBV7-2 to TRBJ2-5; no clear D gene. Germline V gene sequence: CDR1 SGHTA, CDR2 FQGNSA. With 1 base removed from V and 5 bases from J, the gap between germline ends came to 14 bases. The CDR3 sequence is 15 residues long. The CDR3 DNA is TGTGCCAGCAGCTTAGGAGGCCTAGTCAAGGAGACCCAGTACTTC. Its protein product is CASSLGGLVKETQYF.

The sample holds a few counts of this clonotype. The chain has TRBV20-1 and TRBJ1-1; 7 bases agree with TRBD1. The V gene end was trimmed by 3 bases and the J gene end by 2 bases; junction bases not matched to a gene: 6. This CDR3 is 14 amino acids long. The germline V gene encodes CDR1 DFQATT and CDR2 SNEGSKA (reference sequence). Written as DNA, the CDR3 is TGCAGTGCTAGTAAGGGGGCTCCTAACACTGAAGCTTTCTTT. This translates into CSASKGAPNTEAFF.

This clonotype came up a few times. The chain links TRBV12-3 or TRBV12-4 to TRBJ2-1, with 9 bases that match TRBD2. The junction had 12 bases not matched to a gene; V was cut back by 6 bases and J by 9 bases. The CDR3 extends over 15 amino acids. CDR3: CASRSRRGGRTEQFF. The CDR3 coding sequence is TGTGCCAGCAGATCTCGGCGGGGGGGCAGGACTGAGCAGTTCTTC.

This clonotype was seen many times. The V and J genes are TRBV20-1 and TRBJ2-1; D might be TRBD2 (5 bases). Germline CDR1 DFQATT, CDR2 SNEGSKA (reference sequence). The CDR3 sequence is 14 residues long. The V and J ends lost 6 bases and 7 bases respectively, with 19 bases between them. CDR3: CSAAPRGSVNEQFF. The DNA of the CDR3 is TGCAGTGCAGCCCCCCGGGGTAGCGTTAATGAGCAGTTCTTC.

V and J are TRBV6-1 and TRBJ2-5; TRBD2 aligns across 10 bases. The CDR3 runs 15 residues. The germline V gene encodes CDR1 MNHNS and CDR2 SASEGT. The ends lost 3 bases at V and 5 bases at J; junction bases unmatched: 6. The CDR3 sequence is CASSDSLTSGETQYF. The CDR3 bases are TGTGCCAGCAGTGATTCTTTGACTAGCGGGGAGACCCAGTACTTC.

In its sample, this clonotype was seen a few times. The chain recombines TRBV20-1 with TRBJ1-5, with 8 nucleotides matching TRBD1. Trimming cost V 5 bases and J 3 bases; bases outside gene matches: 12. This CDR3 spans 16 amino acids. The germline CDR1 and CDR2 sequences are DFQATT and SNEGSKA (reference sequence). CDR3 loop: CSALPGTGGNNQPQHF. The CDR3 coding sequence is TGCAGTGCTTTACCGGGGACAGGAGGGAACAATCAGCCCCAGCATTTT.

This chain uses TRBV11-2 with TRBJ2-3; 7 nucleotides agree with TRBD1. The V segment lost 3 bases and the J segment 3 bases; nucleotides outside the gene matches: 12. CDR3 length: 17 residues. Looked up from germline, CDR1 is SGHAT and CDR2 is FQNNGV. This chain's CDR3 is CASSFLGGEGFTDTQYF. CDR3 DNA: TGTGCCAGCAGCTTTCTAGGGGGCGAGGGCTTTACAGATACGCAGTATTTT. The complete variable domain, with remaining parts taken from reference TRBV11-2 and TRBJ2-3, reads EAGVAQSPRYKIIEKRQSVAFWCNPISGHATLYWYQQILGQGPKLLIQFQNNGVVDDSQLPKDRFSAERLKGVDSTLKIQPAKLEDSAVYLCASSFLGGEGFTDTQYFGPGTRLTVL.

The chain carries TRBV4-1 and TRBJ2-3; 9 bases line up with TRBD2. The CDR3 extends over 16 amino acids. Trimming cost V 3 bases and J 2 bases; bases outside gene matches: 6. Germline V CDR1 and CDR2: MGHRA, YSYEKL. CDR3 bases: TGCGCCAGCAGCCACCTAGCGGGGACAACCACAGATACGCAGTATTTT. As protein: CASSHLAGTTTDTQYF.

This clonotype appeared a few times. The rearrangement links TRBV7-9 to TRBJ1-1; D gene unclear. The V end was cut by 2 bases, the J end by 8 bases, with 3 bases between. The CDR3 is 10 amino acids. Germline-derived CDR1 and CDR2 are SEHNR and FQNEAQ (reference sequence). The CDR3 protein is CASSLREAFF. The CDR3 bases are TGTGCCAGCAGCTTACGGGAAGCTTTCTTT.

This clonotype has only a few counts. The chain couples TRBV11-2 to TRBJ2-1; 13 bases fit TRBD2. Trimming at V came to 0 bases and at J to 7 bases, leaving 12 bases not matched to a gene. Germline-derived CDR1 and CDR2 are SGHAT and FQNNGV. The CDR3 runs to 19 residues. CDR3 sequence (DNA): TGTGCCAGCAGCTTAGATCGCCCCGGACTAGCGGGAGAGAGGAATGAGCAGTTCTTC. Amino acids: CASSLDRPGLAGERNEQFF. Combining the CDR3 with reference TRBV11-2 and TRBJ2-1 gives the whole variable domain EAGVAQSPRYKIIEKRQSVAFWCNPISGHATLYWYQQILGQGPKLLIQFQNNGVVDDSQLPKDRFSAERLKGVDSTLKIQPAKLEDSAVYLCASSLDRPGLAGERNEQFFGPGTRLTVL.

In this sample, this clonotype turned up a few times. This CDR3 is CASSVGQGHSYEQYF. The CDR3 region has the DNA TGTGCCAGCAGCGTCGGACAGGGGCATTCCTACGAGCAGTACTTC. J is TRBJ2-7 and V is TRBV9; the match to TRBD1 covers 9 bases. The CDR3 spans 15 residues. The junction had 4 bases not matched to a gene; V was cut back by 2 bases and J by 1 base. CDR1 and CDR2 (germline): SGDLS, YYNGEE.

CDR3 nucleotide sequence: TGTGCCACCGACGGGACAGCTAATGAAAAACTGTTTTTT. It is translated as CATDGTANEKLFF. This chain links TRBV7-9 with TRBJ1-4; TRBD1 aligns across 7 bases. The CDR3 contains 13 residues. Germline CDR1 is SEHNR and CDR2 is FQNEAQ (reference sequence). Trimming at V came to 10 bases and at J to 3 bases, leaving 5 bases not matched to a gene.